This T cell receptor beta chain appears in the sequencing data of a study of shared clonotypes between healthy human individuals. Study information: The plates for each donor numbered three CD4 naive, three CD4 memory, two CD8 naive and one CD8 memory.

With respect to this clone: Its target is unknown.

Regarding the study as a whole: The sharing of 5% to 6.5% of naive CD4 clonotypes was seen across a few donors. Compared with memory subsets, naive subsets generally had larger estimated richness.

Under the authors' procedure: Filtering differed, since immunoSEQ gave only junction sequences and no quality scores. Sequencing used immunoSEQ multiplex PCR; TCRdb keeps in-frame clones, though not all of them. V, J and clone size derive from that table, while D and trimming were established from the DNA sequence. Of 2 million to 2.5 million clones in the sample, roughly 95% were seen once. The receptor comes from a man aged 18-30 years in good health. Input material: naive CD4+ T cells sorted from blood. Described subset: CD45RA+ positively selected.

The CDR3 sequence is CASSLGMGPTNYEQYF. CDR3 in DNA: TGTGCCAGCAGCTTGGGTATGGGGCCTACTAACTACGAGCAGTACTTC. The chain carries TRBV5-8 and TRBJ2-7, with D tentatively TRBD1 (5 bases). The germline V gene encodes CDR1 SGHTS and CDR2 YDEGEE. The CDR3 runs 16 residues. Trimming pared 0 bases from V and 3 bases from J, leaving 16 bases between.